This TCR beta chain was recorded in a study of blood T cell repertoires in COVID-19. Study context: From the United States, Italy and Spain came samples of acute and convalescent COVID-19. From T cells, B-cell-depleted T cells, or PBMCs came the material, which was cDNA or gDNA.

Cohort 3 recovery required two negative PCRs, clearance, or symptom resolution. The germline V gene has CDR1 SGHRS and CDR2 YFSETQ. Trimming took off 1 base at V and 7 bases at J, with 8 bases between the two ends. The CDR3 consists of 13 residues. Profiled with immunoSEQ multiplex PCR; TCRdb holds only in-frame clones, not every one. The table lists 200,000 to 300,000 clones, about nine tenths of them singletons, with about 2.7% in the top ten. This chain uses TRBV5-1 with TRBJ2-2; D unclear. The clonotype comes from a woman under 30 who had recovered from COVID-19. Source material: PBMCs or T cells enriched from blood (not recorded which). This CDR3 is CASSLSQNGELFF. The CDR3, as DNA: TGCGCCAGCAGCTTGTCCCAAAACGGGGAGCTGTTTTTT.